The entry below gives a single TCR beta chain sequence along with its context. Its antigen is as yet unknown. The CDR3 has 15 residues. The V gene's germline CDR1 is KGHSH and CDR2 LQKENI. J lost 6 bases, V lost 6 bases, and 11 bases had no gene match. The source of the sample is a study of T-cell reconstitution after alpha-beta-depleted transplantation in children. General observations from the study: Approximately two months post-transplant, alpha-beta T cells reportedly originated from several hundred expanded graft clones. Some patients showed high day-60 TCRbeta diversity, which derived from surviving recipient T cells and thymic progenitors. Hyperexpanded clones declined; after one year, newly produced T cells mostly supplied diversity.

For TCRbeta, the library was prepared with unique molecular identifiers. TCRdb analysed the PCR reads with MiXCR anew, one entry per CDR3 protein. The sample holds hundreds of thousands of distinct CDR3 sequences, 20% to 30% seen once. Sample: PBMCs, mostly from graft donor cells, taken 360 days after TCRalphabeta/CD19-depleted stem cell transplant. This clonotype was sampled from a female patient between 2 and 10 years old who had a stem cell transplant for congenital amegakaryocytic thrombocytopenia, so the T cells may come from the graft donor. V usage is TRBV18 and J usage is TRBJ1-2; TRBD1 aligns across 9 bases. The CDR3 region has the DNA TGTGCCAGCTCGCCCGGGACAGGGTCTGTGGATGGCTACACCTTC. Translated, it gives CASSPGTGSVDGYTF.